A selection of T cell receptor beta chains follows, all from one sample in a study of shared clonotypes between healthy human individuals. Sequencing used immunoSEQ multiplex PCR; TCRdb keeps in-frame clones, though not all of them. The sample contains some 2 million clones, around 96% of which appear only once. The sequenced sample consisted of naive CD8+ T cells sorted from blood. All receptors come from a man aged 18-30 years in good health. Both conserved end residues are part of each CDR3. Fields, in order: J gene, clone size, V gene, D gene, CDR3 DNA, CDR3 protein. A D gene is named only where the DNA matches it firmly. Rows give clone size only sometimes, using once, few, many, or a class for an expanded clone.

TRBJ1-4 | - | TRBV7-9 | - | TGTGCCAGCAGCTTAGCGTGGGGAGGGAATGAAAAACTGTTTTTT | CASSLAWGGNEKLFF
TRBJ2-3 | once | TRBV5-1 | - | TGCGCCAGCAGCTCTGAGGCAGGATTCACAGATACGCAGTATTTT | CASSSEAGFTDTQYF
TRBJ2-2 | - | TRBV9 | TRBD1 | TGTGCCAGCACCCCGGGACAGGGAAGCACCGGGGAGCTGTTTTTT | CASTPGQGSTGELFF
TRBJ1-2 | once | TRBV7-9 | - | TGTGCCAGCAGCTTAGGAGGGGAGGAACTATATGGCTACACCTTC | CASSLGGEELYGYTF
TRBJ2-7 | - | TRBV27 | - | TGTGCCAGCAGTCCTCACACCGGGACGGTCTCCTACGAGCAGTACTTC | CASSPHTGTVSYEQYF
TRBJ1-4 | - | TRBV7-9 | - | TGTGCCAGCAGCTTAGCCCGGGGTCAGGTTGAAAAACTGTTTTTT | CASSLARGQVEKLFF
TRBJ2-7 | - | TRBV30 | TRBD1 | TGTGCCTGGAGTGTACTGGACAGGGGGAATTACTACGAGCAGTACTTC | CAWSVLDRGNYYEQYF
TRBJ2-3 | - | TRBV27 | TRBD1 | TGTGCCAGCGGACTGACAGGGGGAACAGATACGCAGTATTTT | CASGLTGGTDTQYF
TRBJ2-7 | - | TRBV18 | TRBD2 | TGTGCCAGCTCACTACTAGCGGTGGTCGACGAGCAGTACTTC | CASSLLAVVDEQYF
TRBJ2-7 | once | TRBV28 | TRBD1 | TGTGCCAGCAGTTCCTTAAGACAGGGTACGCGCTACGAGCAGTACTTC | CASSSLRQGTRYEQYF
TRBJ1-2 | few | TRBV21-1 | - | TGTGCCAGCAGCAAGCGACGGTTGGGTTACTCGGGGGCCTTC | CASSKRRLGYSGAF
TRBJ1-2 | once | TRBV2 | TRBD1 | TGTGCCAGCAAGGGAGAGGGGGCGAGCTATGGCTACACCTTC | CASKGEGASYGYTF
TRBJ2-7 | once | TRBV6-5 | TRBD1 | TGTGCCAGCAGTTACGGCCAGGGGGATTCCTACGAGCAGTACTTC | CASSYGQGDSYEQYF
TRBJ1-2 | - | TRBV6-1 | - | TGTGCCAGCAGTGAAGCCGTGGTTGGCTATGGCTACACCTTC | CASSEAVVGYGYTF
TRBJ2-1 | - | TRBV29-1 | - | TGCAGCGTTGTTAGCGGACACAATGAGCAGTTCTTC | CSVVSGHNEQFF
TRBJ1-1 | - | TRBV10-3 | - | TGTGCCATCAGCCAGGGACCTGAAGCTTTCTTT | CAISQGPEAFF
TRBJ2-3 | - | TRBV29-1 | TRBD2 | TGCAGCGTTGAAGATCGGGCTAGCGGGAGCACAGATACGCAGTATTTT | CSVEDRASGSTDTQYF
TRBJ2-2 | once | TRBV27 | - | TGTGCCAGCAGTTTATCGGGCGCCCTTGACGGGGAGCTGTTTTTT | CASSLSGALDGELFF
TRBJ1-2 | - | TRBV9 | - | TGTGCCAGCAGCGTAGCGGATGGATATGGCTACACCTTC | CASSVADGYGYTF
TRBJ2-7 | - | TRBV11-2 | - | TGTGCCAGCAGCCCTCGAACCACATACGAGCAGTACTTC | CASSPRTTYEQYF